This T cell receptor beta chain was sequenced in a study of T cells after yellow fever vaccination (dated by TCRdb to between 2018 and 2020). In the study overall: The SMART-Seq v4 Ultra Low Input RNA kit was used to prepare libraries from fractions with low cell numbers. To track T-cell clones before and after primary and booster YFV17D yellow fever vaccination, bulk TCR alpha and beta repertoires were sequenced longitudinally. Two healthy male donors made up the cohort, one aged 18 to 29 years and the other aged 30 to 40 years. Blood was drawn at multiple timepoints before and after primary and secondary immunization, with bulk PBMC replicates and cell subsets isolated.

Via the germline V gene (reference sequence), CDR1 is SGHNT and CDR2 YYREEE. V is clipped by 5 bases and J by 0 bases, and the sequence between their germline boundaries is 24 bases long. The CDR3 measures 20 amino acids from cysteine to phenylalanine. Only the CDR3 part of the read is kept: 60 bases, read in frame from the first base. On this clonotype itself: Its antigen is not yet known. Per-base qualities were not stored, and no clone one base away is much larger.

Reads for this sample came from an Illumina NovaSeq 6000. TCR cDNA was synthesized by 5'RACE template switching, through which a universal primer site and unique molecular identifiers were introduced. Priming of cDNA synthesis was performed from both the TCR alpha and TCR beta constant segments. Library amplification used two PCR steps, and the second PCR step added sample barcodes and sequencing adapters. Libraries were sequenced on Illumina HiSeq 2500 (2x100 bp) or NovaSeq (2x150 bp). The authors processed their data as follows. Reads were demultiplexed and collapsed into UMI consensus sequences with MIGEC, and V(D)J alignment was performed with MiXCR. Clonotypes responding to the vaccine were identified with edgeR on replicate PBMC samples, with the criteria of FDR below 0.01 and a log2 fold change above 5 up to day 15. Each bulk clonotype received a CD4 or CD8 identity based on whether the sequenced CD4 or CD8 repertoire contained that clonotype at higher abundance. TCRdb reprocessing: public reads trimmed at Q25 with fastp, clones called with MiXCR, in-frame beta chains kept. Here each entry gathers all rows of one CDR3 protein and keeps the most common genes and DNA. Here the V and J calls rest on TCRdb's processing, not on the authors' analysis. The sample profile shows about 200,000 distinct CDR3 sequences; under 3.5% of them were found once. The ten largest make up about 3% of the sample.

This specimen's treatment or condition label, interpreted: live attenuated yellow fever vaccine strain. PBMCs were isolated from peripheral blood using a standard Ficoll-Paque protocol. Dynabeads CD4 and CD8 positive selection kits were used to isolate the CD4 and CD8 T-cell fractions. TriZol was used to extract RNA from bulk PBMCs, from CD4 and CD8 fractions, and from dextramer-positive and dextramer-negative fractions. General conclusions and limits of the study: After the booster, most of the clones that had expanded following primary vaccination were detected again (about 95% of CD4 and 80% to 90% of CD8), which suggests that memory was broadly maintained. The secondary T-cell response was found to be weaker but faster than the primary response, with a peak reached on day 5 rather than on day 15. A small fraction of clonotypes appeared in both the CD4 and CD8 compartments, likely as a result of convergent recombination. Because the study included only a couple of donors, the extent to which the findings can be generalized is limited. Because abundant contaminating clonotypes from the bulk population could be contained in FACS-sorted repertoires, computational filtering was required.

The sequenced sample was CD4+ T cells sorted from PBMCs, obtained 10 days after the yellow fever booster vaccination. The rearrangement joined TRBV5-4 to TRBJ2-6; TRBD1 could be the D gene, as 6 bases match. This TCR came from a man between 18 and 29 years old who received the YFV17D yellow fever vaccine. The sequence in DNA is TGTGCCAGCAGGCGGAATTATGGGGGCCCCGATAGCTCTGGGGCCAACGTCCTGACTTTC. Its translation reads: CASRRNYGGPDSSGANVLTF. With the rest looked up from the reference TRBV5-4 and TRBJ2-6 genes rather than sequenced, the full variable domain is ETGVTQSPTHLIKTRGQQVTLRCSSQSGHNTVSWYQQALGQGPQFIFQYYREEENGRGNFPPRFSGLQFPNYSSELNVNALELDDSALYLCASRRNYGGPDSSGANVLTFGAGSRLTVL.